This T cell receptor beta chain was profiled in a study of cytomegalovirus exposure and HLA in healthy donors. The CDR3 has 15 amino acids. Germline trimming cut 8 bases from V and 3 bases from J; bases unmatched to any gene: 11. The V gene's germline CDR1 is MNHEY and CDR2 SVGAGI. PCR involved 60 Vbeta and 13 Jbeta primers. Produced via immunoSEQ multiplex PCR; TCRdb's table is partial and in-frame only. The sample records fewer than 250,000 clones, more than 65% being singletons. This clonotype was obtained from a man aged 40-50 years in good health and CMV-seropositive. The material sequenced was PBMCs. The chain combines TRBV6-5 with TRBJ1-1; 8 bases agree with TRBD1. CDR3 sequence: CASGVQGAGYTEAFF. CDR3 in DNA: TGTGCCAGCGGCGTGCAGGGGGCGGGCTACACTGAAGCTTTCTTT.